These T cell receptor beta chains were read from a single sample in a study of T-cell memory formation after mild COVID-19. TCRdb ran MiXCR on the 5' RACE reads and lists one entry per CDR3 protein. The sample holds 300,000 to 350,000 distinct CDR3 sequences, around 15% seen once. Material for sequencing was PBMCs or a T cell subset sorted from them (not recorded which). The receptors were gathered from a man aged 18 to 29 who had mild COVID-19 (a few samples of this study predate the infection). Cell type and time point are not known. Each CDR3 is given without its conserved first and last residue. The D gene is left open where the match is weak.

D,V,CDR3
NA,TRBV7-9,ASSFAGIGELF
NA,TRBV4-2,ASSRGPGGANEKLF
NA,TRBV7-2,AMGMAHSETQY
NA,TRBV7-2,ASSSGLTIAYEQY
NA,TRBV5-6,ASSWGTPAPGAF
NA,TRBV27,ASRVSRGAGYGYT
NA,TRBV5-5,ASLLQGGAPGYT
TRBD1,TRBV11-2,ASSQGTDNNYGYT
NA,TRBV5-1,ASSLAREKETQY
TRBD2,TRBV20-1,SATRLAGGGSTDTQY
TRBD2,TRBV12-5,ASGLGLAGVSYNEQF
NA,TRBV7-2,ASSFWHRHEQY
NA,TRBV12-3/TRBV12-4,ASTLWLPTDTQY
NA,TRBV6-1,ASREGMNTEAF
NA,TRBV5-1,ASSLMGPYEQY
NA,TRBV5-4,ASSSRDEETQY
TRBD2,TRBV7-2,ASSPGLALAGTGELF
NA,TRBV3-1,ASSQVNFFNEQF
NA,TRBV6-2/TRBV6-3,ASSYAPVNGYT
NA,TRBV10-3,AISESGANNQPQH
TRBD2,TRBV5-1,ASSPLGGYEQY
TRBD1,TRBV25-1,ASLPPGQGRDGYT
NA,TRBV5-6,ASSENRAWQPQH
TRBD1,TRBV29-1,SVEGLGQPYNEQF
TRBD1,TRBV18,ASSPPNTGGKKLF
NA,TRBV20-1,SARVLNLPGEQY
NA,TRBV3-1,ASTPRGGYNEQF
NA,TRBV7-2,ASSVRDGPSYEQY
NA,TRBV5-1,ASSLEAGFWYEQY
TRBD2,TRBV5-1,ASSPRLAGGPLLGNEQF
TRBD2,TRBV6-5,ASRRLAGVGTDTQY
NA,TRBV4-3,ASSQEGGGEEQF
NA,TRBV5-1,ASSLEQITGELF
NA,TRBV27,ASFDPLGVYTEAF
TRBD1,TRBV5-1,ASSWRQGVTGELF
TRBD2,TRBV5-1,ASSIGLAGGLNEQF
NA,TRBV7-9,ASSPPDRGRRY
NA,TRBV28,ASSFYEQF
TRBD2,TRBV7-6,ASTEGGGPGTDTQY
TRBD1,TRBV19,ASTSGQGVLWNEKLF
NA,TRBV12-3/TRBV12-4,ASRGNGKPGYT
NA,TRBV15,ATSSYDSEAF
TRBD1,TRBV5-1,ASSADRVGDTEAF
NA,TRBV20-1,SARVGRGATGELF
NA,TRBV10-1,ASSESASNEKLF
NA,TRBV20-1,SAPRAFDTEAF
NA,TRBV28,ASSSTSLGLNEQF
NA,TRBV20-1,SGLTDNEKLF
TRBD1,TRBV7-9,ASSIPGQQYNEQF
NA,TRBV12-5,ASGHSTDTQY
NA,TRBV19,ASSIGTNTEAF
TRBD2,TRBV5-5,ASSLLAGGSYSYEQY
NA,TRBV25-1,ASSEFEGRWDQETQY
NA,TRBV7-9,ASSTGAAGEKLF
NA,TRBV9,ASSPGWGTYTEAF
TRBD1,TRBV6-5,ASRAGTGNLFRPQH
NA,TRBV5-6,ASSIVGRQETQY
NA,TRBV12-3/TRBV12-4,ASRVGNQPQH
NA,TRBV6-5,ASSWTGFWTEAF